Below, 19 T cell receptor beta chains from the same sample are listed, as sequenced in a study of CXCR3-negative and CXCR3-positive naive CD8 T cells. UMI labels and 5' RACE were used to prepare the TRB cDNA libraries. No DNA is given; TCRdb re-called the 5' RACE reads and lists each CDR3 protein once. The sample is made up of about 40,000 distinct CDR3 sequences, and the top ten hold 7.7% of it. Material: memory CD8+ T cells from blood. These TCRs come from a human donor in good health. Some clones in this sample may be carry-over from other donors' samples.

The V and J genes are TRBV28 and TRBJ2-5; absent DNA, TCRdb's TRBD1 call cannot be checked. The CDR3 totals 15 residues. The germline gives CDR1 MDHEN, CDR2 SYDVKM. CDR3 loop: CAIHSGTGGRETQYF.

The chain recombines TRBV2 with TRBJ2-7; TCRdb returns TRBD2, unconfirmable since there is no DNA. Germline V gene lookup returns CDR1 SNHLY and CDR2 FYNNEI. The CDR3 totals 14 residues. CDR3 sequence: CASSEDSALNEQYF.

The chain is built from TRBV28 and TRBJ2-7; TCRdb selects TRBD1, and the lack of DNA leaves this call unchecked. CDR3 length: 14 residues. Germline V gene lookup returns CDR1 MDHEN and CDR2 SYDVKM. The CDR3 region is CASSLSAGGSEQYF. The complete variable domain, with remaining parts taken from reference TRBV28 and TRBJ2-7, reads DVKVTQSSRYLVKRTGEKVFLECVQDMDHENMFWYRQDPGLGLRLIYFSYDVKMKEKGDIPEGYSVSREKKERFSLILESASTNQTSMYLCASSLSAGGSEQYFGPGTRLTVT.

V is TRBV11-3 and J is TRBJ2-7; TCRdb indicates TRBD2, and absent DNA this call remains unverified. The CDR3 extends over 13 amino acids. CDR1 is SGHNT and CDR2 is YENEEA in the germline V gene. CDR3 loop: CASERGNSYEQYF.

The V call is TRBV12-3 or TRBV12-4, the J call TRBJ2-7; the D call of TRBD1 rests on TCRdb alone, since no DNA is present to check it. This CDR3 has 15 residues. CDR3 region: CASSFGGAIYNEQFF.

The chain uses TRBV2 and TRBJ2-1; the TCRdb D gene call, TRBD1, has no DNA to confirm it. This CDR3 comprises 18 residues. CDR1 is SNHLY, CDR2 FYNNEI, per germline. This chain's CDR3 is CASNGVSGGVLRSHEQFF.

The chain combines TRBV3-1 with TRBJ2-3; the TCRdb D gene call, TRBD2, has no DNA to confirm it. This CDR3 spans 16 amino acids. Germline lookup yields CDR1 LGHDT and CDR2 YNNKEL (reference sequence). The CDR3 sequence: CASSDSLAGVSDTQYF.

The CDR3 sequence is CASRTGGLAYGYTF. V is TRBV12-3 or TRBV12-4 and J is TRBJ1-2; TCRdb's D gene call, TRBD1, goes unchecked for lack of DNA. The CDR3 has 14 residues.

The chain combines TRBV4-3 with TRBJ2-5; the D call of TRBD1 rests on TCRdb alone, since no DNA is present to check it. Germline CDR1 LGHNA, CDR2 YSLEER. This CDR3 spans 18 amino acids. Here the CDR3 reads CASSPNLYIPGQQETQYF.

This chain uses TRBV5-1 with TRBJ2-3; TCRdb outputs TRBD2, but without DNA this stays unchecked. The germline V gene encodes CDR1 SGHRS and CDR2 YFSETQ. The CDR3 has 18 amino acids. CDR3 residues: CASSAANYLAGAADTQYF.

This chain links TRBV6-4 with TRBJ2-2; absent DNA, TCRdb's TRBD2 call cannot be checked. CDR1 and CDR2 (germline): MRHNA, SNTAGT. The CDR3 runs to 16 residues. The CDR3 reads CASSEQAGGLTGELFF.

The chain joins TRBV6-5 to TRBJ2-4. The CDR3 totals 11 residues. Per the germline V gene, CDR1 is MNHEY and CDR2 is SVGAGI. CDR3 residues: CASTGKNIQYF.

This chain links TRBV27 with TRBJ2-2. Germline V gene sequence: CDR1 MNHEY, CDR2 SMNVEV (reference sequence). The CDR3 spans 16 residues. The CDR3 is CASRPVVYGNTGELFF.

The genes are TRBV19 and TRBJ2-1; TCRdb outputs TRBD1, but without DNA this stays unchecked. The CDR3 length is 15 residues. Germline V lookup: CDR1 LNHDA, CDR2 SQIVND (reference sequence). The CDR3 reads CASSIAPGFFNEQFF.

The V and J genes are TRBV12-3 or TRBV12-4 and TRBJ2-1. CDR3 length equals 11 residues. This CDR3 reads CAWGSYNEQFF.

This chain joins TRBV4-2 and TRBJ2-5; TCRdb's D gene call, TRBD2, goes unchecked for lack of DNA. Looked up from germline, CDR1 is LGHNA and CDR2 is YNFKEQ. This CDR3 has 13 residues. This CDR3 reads CASSLPRDSYQYF.

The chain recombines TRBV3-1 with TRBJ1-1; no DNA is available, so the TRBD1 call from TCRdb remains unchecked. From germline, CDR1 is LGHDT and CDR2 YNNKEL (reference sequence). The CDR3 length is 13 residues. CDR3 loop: CASSPRDRGEAFF.

This CDR3 reads CASKAWNTEAFF. The genes are TRBV10-2 and TRBJ1-1. This CDR3 contains 12 residues. Germline V gene data show CDR1 as WSHSY and CDR2 as SAAADI.

CDR3 region: CASETGTGSSYEQYF. V and J are TRBV6-2 or TRBV6-3 and TRBJ2-7; checking the TCRdb D call of TRBD1 is not possible without DNA. CDR3 length: 15 residues. The germline V gene encodes CDR1 MNHEY and CDR2 SVGEGT.